This T cell receptor (beta chain) was identified during a study of blood T cell repertoires in COVID-19 (TCRdb year 2020). For the wider study: Collaborator samples came from the United States, Italy and Spain and covered acute and convalescent phases of COVID-19. The material from the prospective study consisted of cDNA or gDNA derived from T cells, B-cell-depleted T cells, or PBMCs. Deeply sampled blood TCRbeta repertoires from subjects exposed to, actively infected with, or recovered from COVID-19 were included in the dataset. The repertoires were released in a freely available public database intended as a resource for research on the immune response to SARS-CoV-2. The samples were drawn from two sources: the first 160 participants of the ongoing ImmuneRACE study, and 1,000 to 1,500 subjects contributed by 6 global collaborators. The sample metadata nearly always contained a de-identified subject ID, COVID-19 status, age in years and sex. Where available, HLA class I and class II types were obtained from metadata supplied by the sample provider rather than from assay-based typing. General conclusions and limits of the study: The amount of clinical and demographic metadata varied by source and participant and was provided uncurated.

V and J are truncated by 3 bases and 4 bases respectively, leaving an intervening sequence of 15 bases. The germline V gene gives CDR1 as MGHDK and CDR2 as SYGVNS. From the cysteine up to the phenylalanine, the CDR3 has a length of 15 residues. The entry retains the CDR3 DNA only, 45 bases that are in frame from base 1. TCRbeta CDR3 regions were amplified from genomic DNA by means of the immunoSEQ Assay, a bias-controlled multiplex PCR. Under the source paper's analysis protocol: Nucleated cell counts per sample were estimated from amplification of reference gene primers within the assay. Sequence reads were collapsed and filtered to measure the absolute abundance of every unique TCRbeta CDR3 rearrangement. For each sample, productive Simpson clonality was calculated by taking the square root of Simpson's diversity index across productive rearrangements. The table was pulled from immuneACCESS by TCRdb, which kept in-frame rearrangements only. Such tables lose some clones; where checked, under half of the loss comes from unresolved V genes, and the rest has no known cause. V and J calls and clone size follow that table, whereas D and trimming were derived from the DNA. Recorded for this sample are 250,000 or so clones; roughly 90% of them occurred a single time. The ten largest clones capture 6.2% of the sample.

Each collaborating institution followed its own protocols to collect whole blood in K2EDTA tubes. For TCRbeta analysis, collaborators shipped samples in one of three forms: frozen whole blood, isolated PBMCs, or DNA extracted from either of those sample types. Comments on this clone: Its target antigen remains unknown. No per-base quality is available; no much larger clone lies one base away.

This clonotype originated in a man aged 60 to 75 with acute or convalescent COVID-19. The sequence links TRBV25-1 to TRBJ2-5, and possibly TRBD1, on 8 matching bases. Sequencing was carried out using peripheral blood. The CDR3 has the sequence CASSERTGRGETQYF. The sequenced DNA is TGTGCCAGCAGTGAGCGGACAGGGAGGGGAGAGACCCAGTACTTC.